One sample yielded the 20 T cell receptor beta chains listed below, sequenced in a study of T cell responses to AZD1222 COVID-19 vaccine. Here immunoSEQ multiplex PCR was the method, and the copy in TCRdb shows in-frame clones only, minus some. The sample consists of about 78,000 clones, about 84% of them appearing once. The sample here was peripheral blood, taken on day 0 of AZD1222 vaccination. All receptors derive from an adult in good health.

This clone was counted at least ten times. The chain employs TRBV29-1 and TRBJ2-2; D unresolved. Germline V gives CDR1 SQVTM, CDR2 ANQGSEA. This CDR3 is built from 13 residues. Trimming removed 6 bases at V and 2 bases at J, with 10 bases between. The CDR3: CSVLQVNTGELFF. The CDR3 nucleotides read TGCAGCGTACTGCAGGTTAACACCGGGGAGCTGTTTTTT.

The V call is TRBV11-3, the J call TRBJ1-2; D is unresolved. V was clipped by 10 bases and J by 7 bases, with 7 bases between them. CDR3 length: 9 residues. CDR1 is SGHNT and CDR2 is YENEEA in the germline V gene. The CDR3 loop is CATPFGYTF. CDR3 DNA: TGTGCCACACCTTTTGGCTACACCTTC.

V gene TRBV19 combines with J gene TRBJ2-2; 8 bases line up with TRBD2. This CDR3 contains 19 residues. CDR1 is LNHDA and CDR2 is SQIVND in the germline V gene (reference sequence). V lost 3 bases and J lost 4; bases outside the gene matches: 16. CDR3: CASSIRGGQIVRGTGELFF. CDR3 nucleotides: TGTGCCAGTAGTATCCGCGGGGGGCAAATTGTTCGGGGCACCGGGGAGCTGTTTTTT. The variable domain in full, completed from reference TRBV19 and TRBJ2-2, reads DGGITQSPKYLFRKEGQNVTLSCEQNLNHDAMYWYRQDPGQGLRLIYYSQIVNDFQKGDIAEGYSVSREKKESFPLTVTSAQKNPTAFYLCASSIRGGQIVRGTGELFFGEGSRLTVL.

J is TRBJ2-2 and V is TRBV5-8; TRBD1 is a possible D gene (5 bases). Germline CDR1 is SGHTS and CDR2 is YDEGEE. The CDR3 length is 18 residues. Trimming removed 3 bases at V and 0 bases at J, with 18 bases between. CDR3 protein: CASSYQGGGDPNTGELFF. The CDR3 DNA reads TGTGCCAGCAGCTACCAGGGCGGCGGCGACCCGAACACCGGGGAGCTGTTTTTT.

V usage is TRBV9 and J usage is TRBJ2-2; TRBD2 matches 9 bases. The V and J ends lost 0 bases and 8 bases, in that order; junction bases with no gene match: 11. The CDR3 loop spans 17 amino acids. Germline V gene lookup returns CDR1 SGDLS and CDR2 YYNGEE. The CDR3 reads CASSVASSSGARGELFF. CDR3 coding DNA: TGTGCCAGCAGCGTAGCGTCATCTAGCGGGGCCCGAGGGGAGCTGTTTTTT.

The V call is TRBV11-2, the J call TRBJ2-7; maybe TRBD1 (7 bases). The CDR3 consists of 15 residues. V was shortened by 5 bases and J by 5 bases, with 19 bases between the two germline ends. CDR1 SGHAT and CDR2 FQNNGV come from the germline V gene. This CDR3 reads CASSELEGATDEQYF. DNA of the CDR3: TGTGCCAGCAGCGAGCTGGAGGGGGCGACGGACGAGCAGTACTTC.

This clone was seen more than once but under ten times. The genes are TRBV4-3 and TRBJ1-3; D uncertain. Trimming took 0 bases from V and 7 from J, leaving 10 bases between them. From germline, CDR1 is LGHNA and CDR2 YSLEER. This CDR3 comprises 14 residues. CDR3 sequence (DNA): TGCGCCAGCAGCCAAGAGAGGTCGGGGAACACCATATATTTT. Translating gives CASSQERSGNTIYF.

This chain uses TRBV6-2 or TRBV6-3 with TRBJ2-7; D is perhaps TRBD2 (6 bases). Trimming pared 1 base from V and 6 bases from J, leaving 13 bases between. Germline CDR1 MNHEY, CDR2 SVGEGT. The CDR3 sequence is 14 residues long. CDR3 nucleotides: TGTGCCAGCAGTTACTACGGGAGCCCCGCCGAGCAGTACTTC. It specifies CASSYYGSPAEQYF.

CDR3 in amino acids: CASSPTLDSYEQYF. CDR3 bases: TGCGCCAGCAGCCCAACATTGGACTCCTACGAGCAGTACTTC. The chain uses TRBV4-3 and TRBJ2-7, with D uncertain. From germline, CDR1 is LGHNA and CDR2 YSLEER. This CDR3 contains 14 residues. Trimming removed 4 bases from V and 0 bases from J, with 10 bases in between.

The chain has TRBV13 and TRBJ2-5; D uncertain. Trimming cost V 0 bases and J 5 bases, with 13 bases left between them. This CDR3 contains 15 residues. Germline assignment: CDR1 PRHDT and CDR2 FYEKMQ (reference sequence). The CDR3 DNA follows: TGTGCCAGCAGCTTAGGCTTGGATAGGTGGGAGACCCAGTACTTC. It encodes CASSLGLDRWETQYF.

The V gene is TRBV6-5, the J gene TRBJ2-1; TRBD2 matches 10 bases. V dropped 10 bases and J dropped 8; count of bases not matched to a gene: 14. The CDR3 spans 15 residues. Germline V gene sequence: CDR1 MNHEY, CDR2 SVGAGI. CDR3 protein: CATTPESGGADEQFF. The CDR3 region has the DNA TGTGCCACCACACCCGAGAGCGGGGGGGCGGATGAGCAGTTCTTC.

The sample holds a few counts of this clone. The chain joins TRBV5-1 to TRBJ2-1, with 7 bases matching TRBD2. Germline V gene sequence: CDR1 SGHRS, CDR2 YFSETQ. This CDR3 has 15 amino acids. The ends lost 0 bases at V and 5 bases at J; junction bases unmatched: 5. CDR3 sequence reads: CASSLEPSGNNEQFF. The CDR3 DNA is TGCGCCAGCAGCTTGGAGCCTAGCGGAAACAATGAGCAGTTCTTC.

The chain carries TRBV3-1 (or the pseudogene TRBV3-2) and TRBJ1-2, with TRBD1 identical over 9 bases. The CDR3 runs to 19 residues. The V gene end was trimmed by 4 bases and the J gene end by 0 bases; junction bases not matched to a gene: 15. The V gene's germline CDR1 is LGHDT and CDR2 YNNKEL (reference sequence). DNA of the CDR3: TGTGCCAGCAGCCCCTCTACCGGGACAGGGACGTTGGCTAACTATGGCTACACCTTC. It is translated as CASSPSTGTGTLANYGYTF.

This rearrangement joins TRBV10-3 to TRBJ1-2, with a weak D call TRBD1 (5 bases). This CDR3 contains 12 residues. The germline V gene has CDR1 ENHRY and CDR2 SYGVKD. The V end was cut by 10 bases, the J end by 2 bases, with 11 bases between. CDR3 sequence reads: CASRDGNYGYTF. The CDR3 bases are TGTGCCAGCCGGGACGGCAACTATGGCTACACCTTC.

The chain combines TRBV7-2 with TRBJ2-7; D not certain. The CDR3 totals 14 residues. V gave up 1 base and J gave up 0 bases, with 7 bases separating them. Looked up from germline, CDR1 is SGHTA and CDR2 is FQGNSA. DNA of the CDR3: TGTGCCAGCAGCTTAGATGGAAGCTCCTACGAGCAGTACTTC. The encoded protein is CASSLDGSSYEQYF.

The rearrangement links TRBV4-3 to TRBJ2-7; D is ambiguous. Trimming shortened V by 1 base and J by 1 base, and 5 bases separated the two germline ends. Germline V gene data show CDR1 as LGHNA and CDR2 as YSLEER. The CDR3 extends over 13 amino acids. The CDR3 bases are TGCGCCAGCAGCCAAGGTACATCCTACGAGCAGTACTTC. Amino acids: CASSQGTSYEQYF.

V gene TRBV20-1 combines with J gene TRBJ1-1; no clear D. Germline values: CDR1 DFQATT, CDR2 SNEGSKA (reference sequence). This CDR3 spans 11 amino acids. Trimming removed 5 bases from V and 1 base from J, with 5 bases in between. This chain's CDR3 is CSAERNTEAFF. For the CDR3, the DNA is TGCAGTGCTGAGAGGAACACTGAAGCTTTCTTT.

This CDR3 reads CASSGGARGLQETQYF. The CDR3 DNA reads as TGTGCCAGCAGCGGCGGGGCCCGGGGGCTCCAAGAGACCCAGTACTTC. The chain joins TRBV5-6 to TRBJ2-5; D may be TRBD1 or TRBD2 (6 bases each). The CDR3 has 16 amino acids. Per germline, CDR1 SGHDT and CDR2 YYEEEE. Trimming cost V 4 bases and J 1 base, with 17 bases left between them.

The chain employs TRBV7-6 and TRBJ1-5, with D possibly matching TRBD1 (5 bases). The CDR3 extends over 14 amino acids. Germline CDR1 reads SGHVS; CDR2 reads FNYEAQ. V lost 5 bases, J lost 3 bases, and 11 bases lay in between. The CDR3 bases are TGTGCCAGCAGCGCGGGAGGGGTCAATCAGCCCCAGCATTTT. Translated, it gives CASSAGGVNQPQHF.

For this clone: This same CDR3 is encoded by further DNA sequences in the sample. As DNA, the CDR3 is TGTGCCAGCAGTTACAGTAGGGGCCCCTACGAGCAGTACTTC. Its protein is CASSYSRGPYEQYF. The rearrangement links TRBV6-5 to TRBJ2-7; D possibly corresponds to TRBD1 (5 bases). Looked up from germline, CDR1 is MNHEY and CDR2 is SVGAGI. The CDR3 sequence is 14 residues long. Trimming removed 2 bases at V and 2 bases at J, with 10 bases between.